This TCR beta chain was sequenced during a study of cytomegalovirus exposure and HLA in healthy donors. Regarding the study as a whole: Most of the TCR beta V segments (in an earlier analysis) were productive either about 90% or about 30% of the time.

The CDR3 extends over 17 amino acids. The germline V gene has CDR1 SGHDT and CDR2 YYEEEE. V was cut by 4 bases and J by 1 base, with 19 bases left in between. This clone has only a few counts. Its antigen is currently unknown. Use of 60 Vbeta and 13 Jbeta primers characterized the PCR. Here immunoSEQ multiplex PCR was the method, and the copy in TCRdb shows in-frame clones only, minus some. In the table there are 110,000 to 150,000 clones, about four fifths of which are singletons. Sequencing was done on a sample of PBMCs. The genes are TRBV5-6 and TRBJ2-3; possible D gene TRBD2, 6 bases. This sequence originates from a middle-aged woman in good health and CMV-seropositive. CDR3 sequence: CASSALEGGFGTDTQYF. In nucleotides, the CDR3 is TGTGCCAGCAGCGCGTTGGAGGGCGGGTTCGGCACAGATACGCAGTATTTT.